What follows are 17 T cell receptor beta chains derived from one specimen sequenced in a study of response to subunit inactivated influenza vaccine (dated by TCRdb to 2016 to 2019). Libraries were constructed by RT-PCR. Sequencing took place on an Illumina HiSeq 2500. Using fastp at Q25 and MiXCR, TCRdb reprocessed the public reads and kept productive beta chains. For every CDR3 protein sequence, its rows merge into one entry that carries the most common genes and DNA. For this sample the table gives around 250,000 distinct CDR3 sequences, of which less than 15% were detected only once. The biggest ten clones account for 7.8% of the sample. The sample here was non-naive T cells sorted from PBMCs, taken approximately 15 days before vaccination. In light of the paper, this sample's cell subset or site label describes: memory T cell fraction. Receptors originate from a man aged 50 or older who received an inactivated influenza vaccine. Donor details come from another sample of the same person, matched by shared clones.

This clonotype was detected many times. The J gene is TRBJ1-1, the V gene TRBV7-9; possibly TRBD1 for D (5 bases). Germline CDR1 and CDR2: SEHNR and FQNEAQ (reference sequence). The CDR3 runs to 15 residues. The V gene lost 1 base and the J gene lost 0 bases, with 9 bases spanning the gap. CDR3 residues: CASSLGGPMNTEAFF. CDR3 bases: TGTGCCAGCAGCTTAGGGGGACCGATGAACACTGAAGCTTTCTTT.

V is TRBV7-8 and J is TRBJ2-1, with 11 bases fitting TRBD1. V shed 0 bases, J shed 7 bases, and the junction held 8 bases outside the gene matches. CDR3 length: 17 amino acids. Germline values: CDR1 SGHVS, CDR2 FQNEAQ. The CDR3 region has the DNA TGTGCCAGCAGCTTAGCCGCTGGGACAGGGGGTACAAATGAGCAGTTCTTC. Translated: CASSLAAGTGGTNEQFF.

The chain joins TRBV20-1 to TRBJ2-1, with 12 bases identical to TRBD2. V shed 5 bases and J 6 bases; nucleotides not matched to a gene: 11. This CDR3 comprises 16 residues. Germline CDR1 reads DFQATT; CDR2 reads SNEGSKA (reference sequence). CDR3 bases: TGCAGTGCTCTAACCCGACTAGCGGGAGTACGCAATGAGCAGTTCTTC. Translation: CSALTRLAGVRNEQFF.

This clonotype was seen ten or more times. The CDR3 reads CASSFRGAYEQYF. CDR3 bases: TGTGCCAGCAGCTTCCGAGGGGCCTACGAGCAGTACTTC. V usage is TRBV7-2 and J usage is TRBJ2-7; either TRBD1 or TRBD2 may supply D (5 bases each). CDR1 is SGHTA, CDR2 FQGNSA, per germline. V lost 3 bases to trimming and J lost 2 bases, with 8 bases between them. The CDR3 covers 13 residues.

The gene calls are TRBV28 and TRBJ2-7, with 9 bases lining up with TRBD2. J lost 0 bases, V lost 6 bases, and 6 bases had no gene match. The length of the CDR3 is 15 residues. Germline CDR1 MDHEN, CDR2 SYDVKM. The CDR3 loop is CASRTTSGSSYEQYF. CDR3 nucleotides: TGTGCCAGCAGAACGACTAGCGGATCCTCCTACGAGCAGTACTTC.

This rearrangement joins TRBV4-3 to TRBJ2-1, with TRBD2 matching over 12 bases. The trim removed 4 bases at V and 7 bases at J, leaving 8 bases unmatched. Germline CDR1 reads LGHNA; CDR2 reads YSLEER. The CDR3 loop spans 16 amino acids. CDR3 region: CASSLWTSGMMNEQFF. CDR3 DNA: TGCGCCAGCAGCCTATGGACTAGCGGGATGATGAATGAGCAGTTCTTC.

This sequence joins TRBV28 and TRBJ2-5; D not certain. This CDR3 region has 13 residues. In germline, CDR1 is MDHEN, CDR2 SYDVKM. Trimming stripped 6 bases from V and 2 bases from J, with 10 bases between. CDR3 sequence: CASSPNMQETQYF. The CDR3 nucleotides read TGTGCCAGCAGCCCTAACATGCAAGAGACCCAGTACTTC.

The rearrangement uses TRBV5-1 and TRBJ2-7, with D unclear. There are 14 residues in the CDR3. The V gene lost 0 bases and the J gene lost 2 bases, with 9 bases spanning the gap. Germline V gives CDR1 SGHRS, CDR2 YFSETQ. CDR3 residues: CASSLAPGAYEQYF. In DNA, the CDR3 is TGCGCCAGCAGCTTGGCCCCTGGGGCCTACGAGCAGTACTTC.

This clonotype was seen many times. This chain connects TRBV12-3 or TRBV12-4 to TRBJ1-1; D possibly corresponds to TRBD1 (5 bases). Trimming took off 3 bases at V and 10 bases at J, with 9 bases between the two ends. CDR3 length: 11 amino acids. The CDR3 DNA is TGTGCCAGCAGTTTGGGGGGGATAGCTTTCTTT. Translation gives CASSLGGIAFF.

CDR3 bases: TGTGCCAGCAGCAACAGGGCCGCTGGCTACACCTTC. Its protein product is CASSNRAAGYTF. The chain combines TRBV7-8 with TRBJ1-2, with D tentatively TRBD1 (6 bases). Trimming stripped 5 bases from V and 7 bases from J, with 11 bases between. The CDR3 runs to 12 residues. The V gene's germline CDR1 is SGHVS and CDR2 FQNEAQ.

The rearrangement links TRBV20-1 to TRBJ2-1; 8 bases map to TRBD1. Trimming at V came to 4 bases and at J to 4 bases, leaving 18 bases not matched to a gene. Germline CDR1 DFQATT, CDR2 SNEGSKA (reference sequence). CDR3 length: 18 amino acids. The CDR3 bases are TGCAGTGCTAAGCCCCCAGTCTCATTTCGGGACAGGTACAATGAGCAGTTCTTC. It encodes CSAKPPVSFRDRYNEQFF.

This clonotype was seen only a few times. The chain combines TRBV20-1 with TRBJ2-1; 11 nucleotides line up with TRBD2. The germline CDR1 and CDR2 sequences are DFQATT and SNEGSKA (reference sequence). This CDR3 has 16 residues. J gave up 3 bases and V 6 bases, and 10 bases lay outside the gene matches. CDR3 residues: CSALTEGLAVYNEQFF. The CDR3 nucleotides are TGCAGTGCCCTCACTGAGGGACTAGCGGTCTACAATGAGCAGTTCTTC.

This clonotype was picked up a small number of times. The rearrangement uses TRBV7-2 and TRBJ2-3; D unresolved. CDR1 SGHTA and CDR2 FQGNSA come from the germline V gene. Trimming pared 6 bases from V and 8 bases from J, leaving 12 bases between. This CDR3 is built from 12 residues. This CDR3 is CASSSTKITQYF. The CDR3 DNA is TGTGCCAGCAGTAGTACGAAAATTACGCAGTATTTT. Together with reference TRBV7-2 and TRBJ2-3, the CDR3 gives the full variable domain: GAGVSQSPSNKVTEKGKDVELRCDPISGHTALYWYRQSLGQGLEFLIYFQGNSAPDKSGLPSDRFSAERTGGSVSTLTIQRTQQEDSAVYLCASSSTKITQYFGPGTRLTVL.

The table lists this clonotype with many counts. This chain uses TRBV7-9 with TRBJ2-3; 11 nucleotides agree with TRBD2. This CDR3 comprises 17 residues. The germline V gene encodes CDR1 SEHNR and CDR2 FQNEAQ (reference sequence). The V segment lost 4 bases and the J segment 5 bases; nucleotides outside the gene matches: 11. CDR3 DNA sequence: TGTGCCAGCAGCTCTATGAAACCGGGACTAGCGGTAGATACGCAGTATTTT. It is translated as CASSSMKPGLAVDTQYF.

CDR3 in amino acids: CASSLRGGPNEQFF. CDR3 in DNA: TGTGCCAGCAGTTTAAGAGGGGGCCCCAATGAGCAGTTCTTC. The chain couples TRBV27 to TRBJ2-1; the match to TRBD1 covers 7 bases. The CDR3 runs 14 residues. Germline V gives CDR1 MNHEY, CDR2 SMNVEV (reference sequence). Trimming cost V 2 bases and J 6 bases; bases outside gene matches: 4.

The V gene is TRBV5-1, the J gene TRBJ2-7, with TRBD2 matching over 11 bases. The CDR3 has 16 amino acids. The germline CDR1 and CDR2 sequences are SGHRS and YFSETQ. Unmatched junction bases numbered 5, after V lost 0 bases and J lost 3 bases. CDR3 loop: CASSLDSTSGGYEQYF. As DNA, the CDR3 is TGCGCCAGCAGCTTGGATTCCACTAGCGGGGGCTACGAGCAGTACTTC.

This clonotype was detected only a few times. The chain couples TRBV12-3 or TRBV12-4 to TRBJ1-1; D possibly corresponds to TRBD1 (6 bases). The ends were cut back, 7 bases at V and 4 bases at J, with 16 bases in the middle. The CDR3 length is 14 residues. CDR3 residues: CASNPGGRGTEAFF. CDR3 DNA: TGTGCCAGCAACCCTGGGGGGCGGGGCACTGAAGCTTTCTTT.